These T cell receptor beta chains were read from a single sample in a study of T cell changes during pregnancy in multiple sclerosis. Repertoires were generated with immunoSEQ multiplex PCR, while TCRdb's copy carries only in-frame clones and drops some. This sample has roughly 60,000 clones, with around 96% found just once. This material consisted of CD8+ T cells from peripheral blood mononuclear cells, taken after pregnancy. The receptors here all came from a female donor with multiple sclerosis, enrolled in a pregnancy study. Both conserved end residues are part of each CDR3. A D gene is named only where the DNA matches it firmly. Expanded clones get a size class; other rows say once, few or many, or leave the size out.

size: -; D: TRBD2; V: TRBV29-1; J: TRBJ2-7; DNA: TGCAGCGTAGACTCGGGACTAGCGGACGAGCAGTACTTC; CDR3: CSVDSGLADEQYF
size: -; D: -; V: TRBV27; J: TRBJ2-7; DNA: TGTGCCAGCAGTCCGGGGATCTACGAGCAGTACTTC; CDR3: CASSPGIYEQYF
size: once; D: -; V: TRBV27; J: TRBJ2-7; DNA: TGTGCCAGCAGTAATCAAGAGGATCGGATCGAGCAGTACTTC; CDR3: CASSNQEDRIEQYF
size: -; D: -; V: TRBV18; J: TRBJ2-3; DNA: TGTGCCAGCTCACCGACAGGAACTACAGATACGCAGTATTTT; CDR3: CASSPTGTTDTQYF
size: once; D: -; V: TRBV27; J: TRBJ1-1; DNA: TGTGCCAGCAGTTTAGTATTCGGGGGGCGGGAGACTGAAGCTTTCTTT; CDR3: CASSLVFGGRETEAFF
size: -; D: TRBD1; V: TRBV4-2; J: TRBJ2-7; DNA: TGTGCCAGCAGCAGCGGACAGGGGGCGAACGAGCAGTACTTC; CDR3: CASSSGQGANEQYF
size: -; D: -; V: TRBV5-4; J: TRBJ2-7; DNA: TGTGCCAGCAGCTTGGCGCGGGGAGTAGGATACGAGCAGTACTTC; CDR3: CASSLARGVGYEQYF
size: -; D: -; V: TRBV7-2; J: TRBJ1-5; DNA: TGTGCCAGCAGCTTAGGGGGGACACCCTATCAGCCCCAGCATTTT; CDR3: CASSLGGTPYQPQHF
size: -; D: -; V: TRBV7-2; J: TRBJ2-7; DNA: TGTGCCAGCAGCTTAGTTTCCCGGGGCGAGCAGTACTTC; CDR3: CASSLVSRGEQYF
size: few; D: TRBD1; V: TRBV2; J: TRBJ1-5; DNA: TGTGCCAGCTCCGGCGGGACAGGGGATCAGCCCCAGCATTTT; CDR3: CASSGGTGDQPQHF
size: -; D: -; V: TRBV5-1; J: TRBJ2-3; DNA: TGCGCCAGCAGCTTGAGACGGGTTGGAGATACGCAGTATTTT; CDR3: CASSLRRVGDTQYF
size: -; D: -; V: TRBV13; J: TRBJ2-1; DNA: TGTGCCAGCAGCTTAGGCCAGTCGGGTGAGCAGTTCTTC; CDR3: CASSLGQSGEQFF
size: -; D: -; V: TRBV11-2; J: TRBJ2-3; DNA: TGTGCCAGCAGCCTTTGGGGCGGCACAGATACGCAGTATTTT; CDR3: CASSLWGGTDTQYF
size: -; D: -; V: TRBV7-9; J: TRBJ2-7; DNA: TGTGCCAGCAGCTTGAGTCGCGGGACGTTGGCCTACGAGCAGTACTTC; CDR3: CASSLSRGTLAYEQYF
size: -; D: -; V: TRBV27; J: TRBJ2-2; DNA: TGTGCCAGCAGTTTTGGAGCTGACACCGGGGAGCTGTTTTTT; CDR3: CASSFGADTGELFF
size: -; D: TRBD2; V: TRBV10-3; J: TRBJ2-2; DNA: TGTGCCATCAGTGAGGAGGGACTAGCGGATGTTGGTCCCGGGGAGCTGTTTTTT; CDR3: CAISEEGLADVGPGELFF
size: -; D: -; V: TRBV29-1; J: TRBJ2-1; DNA: TGCAGCGTTGAAGAATCCGGTGAGCAGTTCTTC; CDR3: CSVEESGEQFF
size: -; D: TRBD2; V: TRBV5-1; J: TRBJ2-7; DNA: TGCGCCAGCAGCTCCCGAGCTAGCGGACCAGGCTACGAGCAGTACTTC; CDR3: CASSSRASGPGYEQYF
size: -; D: -; V: TRBV15; J: TRBJ2-6; DNA: TGTGCCACCAGCAGAGATCTCGGGTCTGGGGCCAACGTCCTGACTTTC; CDR3: CATSRDLGSGANVLTF
size: -; D: -; V: TRBV4-1; J: TRBJ2-7; DNA: TGCGCCAGCAGCCAAGGGACAGCAAACTCCTACGAGCAGTACTTC; CDR3: CASSQGTANSYEQYF
size: few; D: TRBD1; V: TRBV4-2; J: TRBJ1-2; DNA: TGTGCCAGCAGCACCCGGGACAGGGGGACCCACCCCACGGGCTACACCTTC; CDR3: CASSTRDRGTHPTGYTF
size: once; D: -; V: TRBV7-2; J: TRBJ2-1; DNA: TGTGCCAGCAGCTCACCGGGACATGCTCTTTCCTTGGCCTACAATGAGCAGTTCTTC; CDR3: CASSSPGHALSLAYNEQFF
size: -; D: -; V: TRBV5-6; J: TRBJ2-7; DNA: TGTGCCAGCAGCTTGGGGCCCGAGCCGGGGGAGCAGTACTTC; CDR3: CASSLGPEPGEQYF
size: -; D: TRBD1; V: TRBV7-2; J: TRBJ2-7; DNA: TGTGCCAGCAGATATACAGGGGGCTCCTACGAGCAGTACTTC; CDR3: CASRYTGGSYEQYF
size: -; D: -; V: TRBV6-6; J: TRBJ2-1; DNA: TGTGCCAGCAGTACCCCCGCCCGGGATGAGCAGTTCTTC; CDR3: CASSTPARDEQFF
size: -; D: -; V: TRBV28; J: TRBJ1-1; DNA: TGTGCCAGCAGTTTACCGAACAGGGTCCGGAACACTGAAGCTTTCTTT; CDR3: CASSLPNRVRNTEAFF
size: -; D: TRBD2; V: TRBV10-3; J: TRBJ2-1; DNA: TGTGCCATCAATAGCGGGAGAGAGGATGAGCAGTTCTTC; CDR3: CAINSGREDEQFF
size: -; D: -; V: TRBV28; J: TRBJ1-1; DNA: TGTGCCAGCAGTTTAGAGTTTCTCATGAACACTGAAGCTTTCTTT; CDR3: CASSLEFLMNTEAFF
size: -; D: TRBD2; V: TRBV28; J: TRBJ2-1; DNA: TGTGCCAGCAATCCAACTCCCGGACTAGCGGGAGGCAATGAGCAGTTCTTC; CDR3: CASNPTPGLAGGNEQFF
size: -; D: -; V: TRBV28; J: TRBJ2-7; DNA: TGTGCCAGCAGTTTAAGGGACTCCGAGCAGTACTTC; CDR3: CASSLRDSEQYF
size: -; D: -; V: TRBV5-1; J: TRBJ2-7; DNA: TGCGCCAGCAGCCTGAGCGCGGACGAGCAGTACTTC; CDR3: CASSLSADEQYF
size: -; D: TRBD2; V: TRBV14; J: TRBJ2-1; DNA: TGTGCCAGCAGCCAGCGGGAGAGGGCCTACAATGAGCAGTTCTTC; CDR3: CASSQRERAYNEQFF
size: -; D: -; V: TRBV25-1; J: TRBJ2-1; DNA: TGTGCCAGCAGGACTCTGGGAGGCTACAATGAGCAGTTCTTC; CDR3: CASRTLGGYNEQFF
size: -; D: -; V: TRBV28; J: TRBJ1-5; DNA: TGTGCCAGCAGTTTATCGGCCGAGGATCAGCCCCAGCATTTT; CDR3: CASSLSAEDQPQHF
size: -; D: -; V: TRBV28; J: TRBJ1-1; DNA: TGTGCCACGGGGGGCCCTGAAGCTTTCTTT; CDR3: CATGGPEAFF
size: once; D: TRBD2; V: TRBV7-9; J: TRBJ2-5; DNA: TGTGCCAGCAGCTTAGGACTAGCGGAACCGCAAGAGACCCAGTACTTC; CDR3: CASSLGLAEPQETQYF
size: -; D: -; V: TRBV15; J: TRBJ1-4; DNA: TGTGCCACCAGCAGAGATCGTCCGGAAAAACTGTTTTTT; CDR3: CATSRDRPEKLFF
size: -; D: TRBD1; V: TRBV25-1; J: TRBJ1-5; DNA: TGTGCCAGCGGGACAGGGGGAAATCAGCCCCAGCATTTT; CDR3: CASGTGGNQPQHF
size: -; D: -; V: TRBV5-1; J: TRBJ2-3; DNA: TGCGCCAGCACGGGGGATACGCAGTATTTT; CDR3: CASTGDTQYF
size: -; D: TRBD2; V: TRBV19; J: TRBJ2-1; DNA: TGTGCCAGTAGTATAGCCGGACTAGCGGACCCTGAGCAGTTCTTC; CDR3: CASSIAGLADPEQFF
size: few; D: TRBD1; V: TRBV14; J: TRBJ1-2; DNA: TGTGCCAGCAGCCAATGGGACAGCTTCTACACCTTC; CDR3: CASSQWDSFYTF
size: -; D: TRBD2; V: TRBV7-6; J: TRBJ2-3; DNA: TGTGCCAGCAGCTTAGGTCTCGCTAGCGGGAACACAGATACGCAGTATTTT; CDR3: CASSLGLASGNTDTQYF
size: -; D: -; V: TRBV5-4; J: TRBJ2-7; DNA: TGTGCCAGCAGCTTGGTTCGGGGACAAGTGGTCCTGAACGAGCAGTACTTC; CDR3: CASSLVRGQVVLNEQYF
size: once; D: -; V: TRBV28; J: TRBJ2-5; DNA: TGTGCCAGCAGTTTCGGCAGGGGAGTGAAGACCCAGTACTTC; CDR3: CASSFGRGVKTQYF
size: -; D: -; V: TRBV14; J: TRBJ2-5; DNA: TGTGCCAGCAGCCCCCGGATGGGGCCCCAAGAGACCCAGTACTTC; CDR3: CASSPRMGPQETQYF
size: many; D: TRBD1; V: TRBV11-2; J: TRBJ2-7; DNA: TGTGCCAGCAGCTTCCGGGACAGGGTGAGCGAGCAGTACTTC; CDR3: CASSFRDRVSEQYF
size: -; D: TRBD2; V: TRBV15; J: TRBJ2-1; DNA: TGTGCCTCTCGGTCGGGACTACTTGACAATGAGCAGTTCTTC; CDR3: CASRSGLLDNEQFF
size: -; D: -; V: TRBV10-3; J: TRBJ2-1; DNA: TGTGCCATCAGTGAGTCTGGCTTAAACAATGAGCAGTTCTTC; CDR3: CAISESGLNNEQFF
size: -; D: -; V: TRBV15; J: TRBJ2-2; DNA: TGTGCCACCAGCAGAGATAGTCTAGCCGCGAACACCGGGGAGCTGTTTTTT; CDR3: CATSRDSLAANTGELFF
size: once; D: TRBD2; V: TRBV5-5; J: TRBJ2-1; DNA: TGTGCCAGCAGCTTAGTAGCGGGAGACCCCATTATGGGGAATGAGCAGTTCTTC; CDR3: CASSLVAGDPIMGNEQFF
size: -; D: -; V: TRBV7-9; J: TRBJ1-1; DNA: TGTGCCAGCAGCTTATACAGTGTGGCTGAAGCTTTCTTT; CDR3: CASSLYSVAEAFF
size: -; D: -; V: TRBV27; J: TRBJ2-1; DNA: TGTGCCAGCAGTTTAGGTGGCAGGGCACTAGCAGAGCAGTTCTTC; CDR3: CASSLGGRALAEQFF
size: -; D: TRBD1; V: TRBV4-3; J: TRBJ1-2; DNA: TGCGCCAGCAGCCAAGAAGGGACAGGGGTTCTCACCTTC; CDR3: CASSQEGTGVLTF